This is a list of T cell receptor beta chains from one sample in a study of shared clonotypes between healthy human individuals. Sequencing was performed with immunoSEQ multiplex PCR; in TCRdb, only in-frame clones are kept and a portion is missing. The table lists some 1.4 million clones, 96% of them singletons. The sequenced sample was naive CD4+ T cells sorted from blood. The origin of the receptors is a young man in good health. The CDR3 runs from the conserved cysteine through the conserved F or W. The order of the fields is D gene, CDR3 length, V gene, clone size, J gene, CDR3 protein, CDR3 DNA. A D gene is named only where the DNA matches it firmly. Where a row states a size, it is once, few, many or the class of an expanded clone; other rows omit it.

>-|14|TRBV7-6|-|TRBJ2-7
CASSARQGRYEQYF
TGTGCCAGCAGCGCTCGGCAGGGGAGGTACGAGCAGTACTTC
>-|15|TRBV7-2|-|TRBJ2-1
CASSLLNSNYNEQFF
TGTGCCAGCAGTTTACTGAACTCAAACTACAATGAGCAGTTCTTC
>TRBD1|13|TRBV10-3|-|TRBJ2-7
CAITGTGASEQYF
TGTGCCATAACCGGGACAGGCGCATCCGAGCAGTACTTC
>TRBD2|16|TRBV28|-|TRBJ2-7
CASSPGGLAGEIEQYF
TGTGCCAGCAGCCCCGGAGGACTAGCGGGAGAAATCGAGCAGTACTTC
>TRBD2|16|TRBV30|-|TRBJ2-7
CAWSSVISGRPYEQYF
TGTGCCTGGAGCTCGGTGATTAGCGGGAGGCCCTACGAGCAGTACTTC
>TRBD1|15|TRBV27|-|TRBJ2-1
CASGSARRQGYEQFF
TGTGCCAGCGGCTCCGCCCGGAGACAGGGGTATGAGCAGTTCTTC
>-|13|TRBV5-1|-|TRBJ2-5
CASSFITGETQYF
TGCGCCAGCAGTTTTATCACCGGCGAGACCCAGTACTTC
>TRBD1|15|TRBV6-5|-|TRBJ1-4
CASSQDRAAFEKLFF
TGTGCCAGCAGTCAGGACAGGGCGGCTTTCGAAAAACTGTTTTTT
>TRBD1|12|TRBV6-1|-|TRBJ2-5
CAGRTGEETQYF
TGTGCGGGCAGGACAGGGGAAGAGACCCAGTACTTC
>TRBD1|14|TRBV15|-|TRBJ1-4
CATSKRDRGEKLFF
TGTGCCACCAGCAAACGTGACAGGGGCGAAAAACTGTTTTTT
>TRBD2|13|TRBV27|-|TRBJ2-7
CASSLAGVYEQYF
TGTGCCAGCTCCCTAGCGGGAGTTTACGAGCAGTACTTC
>-|16|TRBV6-4|-|TRBJ2-7
CASRNSRPPCPYEQYF
TGTGCCAGCAGAAACAGCAGACCCCCCTGTCCCTACGAGCAGTACTTC
>-|17|TRBV19|-|TRBJ2-7
CASSIAYSGGQDYEQYF
TGTGCCAGTAGTATAGCATATTCTGGCGGCCAGGACTACGAGCAGTACTTC
>-|15|TRBV5-4|-|TRBJ2-1
CASSLRGRTYNEQFF
TGTGCCAGCAGCTTGAGAGGCAGGACCTACAATGAGCAGTTCTTC
>TRBD1|14|TRBV5-4|-|TRBJ2-3
CASSLDRVADTQYF
TGTGCCAGCAGCCTGGACAGGGTCGCAGATACGCAGTATTTT
>TRBD1|13|TRBV5-5|-|TRBJ2-5
CASSATGAETQYF
TGTGCCAGCAGCGCGACAGGGGCGGAGACCCAGTACTTC
>TRBD1|14|TRBV7-8|-|TRBJ2-7
CASRPGQGAFEQYF
TGTGCCAGCAGGCCCGGACAGGGGGCTTTTGAGCAGTACTTC
>-|16|TRBV4-2|-|TRBJ1-1
CASSQMGVGMNTEAFF
TGTGCCAGCAGCCAGATGGGGGTGGGGATGAACACTGAAGCTTTCTTT
>TRBD1|15|TRBV19|-|TRBJ1-2
CASSTRDRGRDGYTF
TGTGCCAGTAGTACCAGGGACAGGGGGCGCGATGGCTACACCTTC
>-|17|TRBV7-8|-|TRBJ2-7
CASSLGMWRDTFYEQYF
TGTGCCAGCAGCTTAGGTATGTGGCGAGACACGTTCTACGAGCAGTACTTC
>TRBD1|20|TRBV7-8|-|TRBJ1-5
CASSPVFSSSRGFSNQPQHF
TGTGCCAGCAGCCCAGTTTTCAGTTCGAGCAGGGGGTTTAGCAATCAGCCCCAGCATTTT
>-|11|TRBV6-1|-|TRBJ1-1
CASSVSGLAFF
TGTGCCAGCAGTGTTTCCGGGTTGGCTTTCTTT
>TRBD2|16|TRBV5-4|-|TRBJ2-3
CASSLGLAGVSDTQYF
TGTGCCAGCAGCTTGGGACTAGCGGGAGTTTCAGATACGCAGTATTTT
>TRBD1|17|TRBV4-3|-|TRBJ2-5
CASSPYILTGKDETQYF
TGCGCCAGCAGCCCATACATCCTGACAGGGAAGGACGAGACCCAGTACTTC
>TRBD1|15|TRBV28|once|TRBJ2-7
CASSRYRGRSHEQYF
TGTGCCAGCAGTCGGTACAGGGGGCGATCACACGAGCAGTACTTC
>-|15|TRBV5-4|-|TRBJ2-4
CASSFYRLSKNIQYF
TGTGCCAGCAGCTTTTACAGGTTGTCCAAAAACATTCAGTACTTC
>-|14|TRBV19|-|TRBJ2-1
CASSLGRARGEQFF
TGTGCCAGTAGTTTAGGGAGGGCCAGGGGTGAGCAGTTCTTC
>TRBD1|16|TRBV6-6|-|TRBJ1-5
CASSYEDRAGNQPQHF
TGTGCCAGCAGTTACGAGGACAGGGCTGGCAATCAGCCCCAGCATTTT
>-|15|TRBV5-3|-|TRBJ1-4
CARSFSTRSIEKLFF
TGTGCCAGAAGCTTTTCTACGCGGTCAATCGAAAAACTGTTTTTT
>-|16|TRBV7-8|once|TRBJ2-1
CASSLVYPGFGNEQFF
TGTGCCAGCAGCTTAGTTTACCCGGGTTTCGGCAATGAGCAGTTCTTC
>-|16|TRBV15|-|TRBJ1-1
CATSRASGTGGTEAFF
TGTGCCACCAGCAGAGCATCAGGGACCGGGGGCACTGAAGCTTTCTTT
>TRBD2|15|TRBV29-1|-|TRBJ2-3
CSVYTGLAGEDTQYF
TGCAGCGTGTACACAGGGCTAGCGGGAGAGGATACGCAGTATTTT
>-|15|TRBV30|-|TRBJ2-7
CAWSVLGRGAYEQYF
TGTGCCTGGAGTGTACTAGGCAGGGGGGCCTACGAGCAGTACTTC
>-|15|TRBV10-1|-|TRBJ2-1
CASSLTGSSYNEQFF
TGCGCCAGCAGTCTAACAGGGAGCTCCTACAATGAGCAGTTCTTC
>-|13|TRBV11-2|once|TRBJ2-7
CASSLVGQNEQYF
TGTGCCAGCAGCTTAGTCGGGCAGAACGAGCAGTACTTC
>TRBD1|15|TRBV2|-|TRBJ1-1
CASRWSGTANTEAFF
TGTGCCAGCAGGTGGAGTGGGACAGCGAACACTGAAGCTTTCTTT
>-|15|TRBV19|-|TRBJ1-5
CASCDHLGSNQPQHF
TGTGCCAGTTGCGACCACCTGGGGAGCAATCAGCCCCAGCATTTT
>-|11|TRBV14|-|TRBJ2-7
CASSQVREQYF
TGTGCCAGCAGCCAGGTGAGGGAGCAGTACTTC
>TRBD2|14|TRBV28|-|TRBJ2-7
CASSEREVFDEQYF
TGTGCCAGCAGTGAGCGGGAGGTTTTCGACGAGCAGTACTTC
>-|13|TRBV28|once|TRBJ2-1
CASSFDKYNEQFF
TGTGCCAGCAGTTTTGACAAATACAATGAGCAGTTCTTC
>-|16|TRBV5-1|-|TRBJ1-2
CASSWGQRGLLKGYTF
TGCGCCAGCAGCTGGGGCCAGAGGGGTCTATTAAAAGGCTACACCTTC
>-|12|TRBV11-3|-|TRBJ2-6
CASSFEANVLTF
TGTGCCAGCAGCTTCGAGGCCAACGTCCTGACTTTC
>TRBD2|15|TRBV7-3|-|TRBJ2-1
CASSFRLAGRHEQFF
TGTGCCAGCAGCTTCCGTCTAGCGGGACGGCATGAGCAGTTCTTC
>TRBD2|15|TRBV5-6|-|TRBJ2-1
CASSLSGRASDEQFF
TGTGCCAGCAGCCTTAGCGGGAGGGCCTCGGATGAGCAGTTCTTC
>-|15|TRBV6-1|-|TRBJ2-7
CASSEGPGLSYEQYF
TGTGCCAGCAGTGAAGGCCCAGGCTTGTCCTACGAGCAGTACTTC
>TRBD1|14|TRBV30|-|TRBJ1-1
CAWRRDSLNTEAFF
TGTGCCTGGAGGAGGGACAGCCTGAACACTGAAGCTTTCTTT
>-|15|TRBV2|-|TRBJ2-3
CASSEVGGEGDTQYF
TGTGCCAGCAGTGAAGTCGGGGGAGAGGGCGATACGCAGTATTTT
>-|16|TRBV27|few|TRBJ1-4
CASSYGDGGTNEKLFF
TGTGCCAGCTCATATGGGGATGGGGGAACTAATGAAAAACTGTTTTTT
>-|16|TRBV5-1|-|TRBJ1-5
CASSLDGGSSNQPQHF
TGCGCCAGCAGCTTGGATGGGGGCTCGAGCAATCAGCCCCAGCATTTT
>TRBD2|18|TRBV10-3|-|TRBJ2-3
CAISESPGPSGSGDTQYF
TGTGCCATCAGTGAGTCACCCGGGCCCAGCGGGAGTGGAGATACGCAGTATTTT
>TRBD2|15|TRBV6-1|-|TRBJ2-7
CASSATSGITYEQYF
TGTGCCAGCAGTGCCACTAGCGGAATAACCTACGAGCAGTACTTC
>-|14|TRBV15|-|TRBJ1-1
CATSRDTLNTEAFF
TGTGCCACCAGCAGAGACACCCTGAACACTGAAGCTTTCTTT
>-|14|TRBV18|-|TRBJ1-4
CASSPGATNEKLFF
TGTGCCAGCTCACCGGGTGCAACTAATGAAAAACTGTTTTTT